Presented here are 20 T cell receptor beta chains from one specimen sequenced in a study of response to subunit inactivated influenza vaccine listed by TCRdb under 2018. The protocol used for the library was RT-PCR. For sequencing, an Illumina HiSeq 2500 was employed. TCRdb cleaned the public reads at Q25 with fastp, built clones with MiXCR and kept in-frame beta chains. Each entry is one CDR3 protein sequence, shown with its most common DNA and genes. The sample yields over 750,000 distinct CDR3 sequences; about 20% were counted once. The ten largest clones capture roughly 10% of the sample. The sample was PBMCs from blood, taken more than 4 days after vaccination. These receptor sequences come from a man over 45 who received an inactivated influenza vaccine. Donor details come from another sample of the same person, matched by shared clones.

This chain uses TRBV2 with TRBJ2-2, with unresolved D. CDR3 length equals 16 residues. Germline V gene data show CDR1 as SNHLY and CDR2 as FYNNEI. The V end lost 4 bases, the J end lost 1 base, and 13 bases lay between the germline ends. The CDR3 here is CASSGGSFMNTGELFF. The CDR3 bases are TGTGCCAGCAGTGGCGGCAGCTTTATGAACACCGGGGAGCTGTTTTTT.

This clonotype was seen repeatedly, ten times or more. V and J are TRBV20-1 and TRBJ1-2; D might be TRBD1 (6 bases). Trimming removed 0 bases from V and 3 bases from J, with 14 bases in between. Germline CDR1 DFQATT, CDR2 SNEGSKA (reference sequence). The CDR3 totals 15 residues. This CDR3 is CSARDTQGPHYGYTF. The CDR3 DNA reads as TGCAGTGCTAGAGATACACAGGGACCCCACTATGGCTACACCTTC.

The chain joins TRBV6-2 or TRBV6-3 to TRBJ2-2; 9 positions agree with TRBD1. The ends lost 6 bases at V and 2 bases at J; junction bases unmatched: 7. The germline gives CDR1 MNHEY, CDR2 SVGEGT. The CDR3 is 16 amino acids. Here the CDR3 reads CASSLGTGPNTGELFF. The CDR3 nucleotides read TGTGCCAGCAGCCTCGGGACAGGGCCCAACACCGGGGAGCTGTTTTTT.

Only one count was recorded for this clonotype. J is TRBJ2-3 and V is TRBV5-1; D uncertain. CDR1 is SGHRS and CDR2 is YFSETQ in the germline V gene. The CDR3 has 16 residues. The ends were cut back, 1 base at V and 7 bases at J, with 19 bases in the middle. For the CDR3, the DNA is TGCGCCAGCAGCTTGAGTATGCGGCAGGCTGGAAATACGCAGTATTTT. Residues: CASSLSMRQAGNTQYF.

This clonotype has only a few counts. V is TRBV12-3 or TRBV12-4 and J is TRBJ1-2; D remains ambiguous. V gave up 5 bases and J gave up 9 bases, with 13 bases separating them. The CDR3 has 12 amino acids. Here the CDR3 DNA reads TGTGCCAGCAGTATTGCCCCCCCTAGCTACACCTTC. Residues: CASSIAPPSYTF.

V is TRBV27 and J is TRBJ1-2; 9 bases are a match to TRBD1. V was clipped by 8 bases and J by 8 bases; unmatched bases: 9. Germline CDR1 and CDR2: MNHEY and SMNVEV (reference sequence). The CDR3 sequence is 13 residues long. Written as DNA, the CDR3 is TGTGCCAGCCGGGTGGGACAGGGATCCGGCTACACCTTC. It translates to CASRVGQGSGYTF.

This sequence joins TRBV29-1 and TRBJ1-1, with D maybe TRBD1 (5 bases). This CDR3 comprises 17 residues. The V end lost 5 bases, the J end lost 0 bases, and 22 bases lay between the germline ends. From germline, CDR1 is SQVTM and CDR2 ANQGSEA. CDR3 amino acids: CSVMGLASFNLNTEAFF. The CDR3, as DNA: TGCAGCGTTATGGGGCTTGCTTCGTTCAACTTGAACACTGAAGCTTTCTTT. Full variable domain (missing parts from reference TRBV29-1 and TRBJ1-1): SAVISQKPSRDICQRGTSLTIQCQVDSQVTMMFWYRQQPGQSLTLIATANQGSEATYESGFVIDKFPISRPNLTFSTLTVSNMSPEDSSIYLCSVMGLASFNLNTEAFFGQGTRLTVV.

CDR3 in DNA: TGTGCCAGCAGTTTGCTAAGGAGTGGGGCCAACGTCCTGACTTTC. This sequence encodes CASSLLRSGANVLTF. This sequence joins TRBV28 and TRBJ2-6, with D unclear. Germline loops: CDR1 MDHEN, CDR2 SYDVKM. This CDR3 contains 15 residues. The germline V and J ends were trimmed by 3 bases and 3 bases, with 9 bases remaining between them.

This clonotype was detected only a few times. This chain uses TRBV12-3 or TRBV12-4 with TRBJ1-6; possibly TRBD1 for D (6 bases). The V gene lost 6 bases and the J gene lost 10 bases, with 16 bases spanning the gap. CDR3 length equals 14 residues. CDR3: CASSPNGGRSPLHF. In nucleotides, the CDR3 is TGTGCCAGCAGCCCCAATGGGGGCCGATCACCCCTCCACTTT.

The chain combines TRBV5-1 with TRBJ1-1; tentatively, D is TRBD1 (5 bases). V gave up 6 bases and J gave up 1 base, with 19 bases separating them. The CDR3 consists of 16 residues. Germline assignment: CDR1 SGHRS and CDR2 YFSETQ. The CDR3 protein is CASNPLAGYSNTEAFF. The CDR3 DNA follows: TGCGCCAGCAACCCTCTGGCAGGGTACTCGAACACTGAAGCTTTCTTT.

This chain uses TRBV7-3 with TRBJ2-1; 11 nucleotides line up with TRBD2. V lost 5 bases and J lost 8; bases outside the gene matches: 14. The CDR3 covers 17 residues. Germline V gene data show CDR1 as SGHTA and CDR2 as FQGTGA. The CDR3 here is CASSLLSTSGSMHEQFF. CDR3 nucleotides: TGTGCCAGCAGCCTCCTCTCCACTAGCGGGAGTATGCATGAGCAGTTCTTC.

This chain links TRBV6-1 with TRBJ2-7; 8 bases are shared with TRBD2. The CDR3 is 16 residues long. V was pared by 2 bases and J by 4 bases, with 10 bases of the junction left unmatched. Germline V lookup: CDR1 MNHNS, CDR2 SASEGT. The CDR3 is CASSEPPAGASYEQYF. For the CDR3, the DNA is TGTGCCAGCAGTGAACCCCCAGCGGGGGCCAGTTACGAGCAGTACTTC.

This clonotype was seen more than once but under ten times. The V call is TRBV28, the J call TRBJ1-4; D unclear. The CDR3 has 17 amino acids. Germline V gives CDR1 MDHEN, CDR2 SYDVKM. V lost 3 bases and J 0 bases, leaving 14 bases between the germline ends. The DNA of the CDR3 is TGTGCCAGCAGTTTCCCCCGGGGAGTTACAACTAATGAAAAACTGTTTTTT. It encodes CASSFPRGVTTNEKLFF.

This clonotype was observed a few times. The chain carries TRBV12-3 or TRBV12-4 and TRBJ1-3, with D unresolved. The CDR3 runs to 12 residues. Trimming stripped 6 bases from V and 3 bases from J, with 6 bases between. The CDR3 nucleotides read TGTGCCAGCAGGATAGGTGGAAACACCATATATTTT. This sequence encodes CASRIGGNTIYF.

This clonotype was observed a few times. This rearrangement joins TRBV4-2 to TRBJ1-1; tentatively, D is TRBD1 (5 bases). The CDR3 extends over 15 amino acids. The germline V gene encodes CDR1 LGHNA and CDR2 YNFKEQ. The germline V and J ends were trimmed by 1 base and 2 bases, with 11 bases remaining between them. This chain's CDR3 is CASSQGQIQNTEAFF. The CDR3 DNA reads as TGTGCCAGCAGCCAAGGACAGATACAAAACACTGAAGCTTTCTTT.

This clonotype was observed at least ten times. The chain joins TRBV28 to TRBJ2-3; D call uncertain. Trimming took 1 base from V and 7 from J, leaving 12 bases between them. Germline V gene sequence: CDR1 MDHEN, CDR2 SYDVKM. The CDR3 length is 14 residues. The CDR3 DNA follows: TGTGCCAGCAGTTTATTCTTCGGGCGACATACGCAGTATTTT. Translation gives CASSLFFGRHTQYF.

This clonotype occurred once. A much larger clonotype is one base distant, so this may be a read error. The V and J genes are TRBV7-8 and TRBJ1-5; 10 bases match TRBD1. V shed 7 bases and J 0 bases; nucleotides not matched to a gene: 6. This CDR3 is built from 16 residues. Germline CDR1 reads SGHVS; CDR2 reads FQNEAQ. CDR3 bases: TGTGCCAGCATCCCGAGGACAGGGGGTAGCAATCAGCCCCAGCATTTT. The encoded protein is CASIPRTGGSNQPQHF.

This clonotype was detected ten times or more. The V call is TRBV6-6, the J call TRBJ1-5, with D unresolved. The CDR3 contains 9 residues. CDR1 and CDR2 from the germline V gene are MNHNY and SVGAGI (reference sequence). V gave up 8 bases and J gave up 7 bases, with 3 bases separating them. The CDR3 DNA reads TGTGCCAGCGGCCAGCCCCAGCATTTT. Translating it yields CASGQPQHF.

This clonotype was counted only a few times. The CDR3 nucleotides are TGCAGTGCTGACAGGACAGGGACGAACACCGGGGAGCTGTTTTTT. As protein: CSADRTGTNTGELFF. The chain joins TRBV20-1 to TRBJ2-2; 8 bases line up with TRBD1. With 5 bases clipped from V and 0 bases from J, the junction kept 5 bases outside the gene matches. Germline CDR1 reads DFQATT; CDR2 reads SNEGSKA (reference sequence). CDR3 length: 15 amino acids.

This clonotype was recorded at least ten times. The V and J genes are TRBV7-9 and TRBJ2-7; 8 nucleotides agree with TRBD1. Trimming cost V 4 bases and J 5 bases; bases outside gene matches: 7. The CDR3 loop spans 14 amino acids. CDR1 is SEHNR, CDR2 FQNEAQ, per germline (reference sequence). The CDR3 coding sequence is TGTGCCAGCAGCTGGGGACAGGCTAGCGACGAGCAGTACTTC. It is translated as CASSWGQASDEQYF.